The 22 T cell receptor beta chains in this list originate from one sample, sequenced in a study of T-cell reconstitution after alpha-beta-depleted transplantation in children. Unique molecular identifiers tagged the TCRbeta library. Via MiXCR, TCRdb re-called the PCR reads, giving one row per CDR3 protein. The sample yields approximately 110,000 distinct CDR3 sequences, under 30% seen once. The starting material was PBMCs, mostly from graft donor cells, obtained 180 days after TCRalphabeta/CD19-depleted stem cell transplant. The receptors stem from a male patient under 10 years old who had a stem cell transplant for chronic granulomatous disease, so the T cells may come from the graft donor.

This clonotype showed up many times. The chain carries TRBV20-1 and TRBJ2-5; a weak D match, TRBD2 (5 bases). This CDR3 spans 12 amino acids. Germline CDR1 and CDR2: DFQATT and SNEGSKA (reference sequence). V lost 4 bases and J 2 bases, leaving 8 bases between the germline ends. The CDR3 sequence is CSANRGQETQYF. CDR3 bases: TGCAGTGCTAATCGGGGTCAAGAGACCCAGTACTTC.

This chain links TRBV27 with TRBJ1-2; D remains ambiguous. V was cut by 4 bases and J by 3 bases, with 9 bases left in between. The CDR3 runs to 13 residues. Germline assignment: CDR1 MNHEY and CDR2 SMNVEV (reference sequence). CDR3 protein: CASSYGSDYGYTF. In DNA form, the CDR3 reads TGTGCCAGCAGTTATGGGAGTGACTATGGCTACACCTTC.

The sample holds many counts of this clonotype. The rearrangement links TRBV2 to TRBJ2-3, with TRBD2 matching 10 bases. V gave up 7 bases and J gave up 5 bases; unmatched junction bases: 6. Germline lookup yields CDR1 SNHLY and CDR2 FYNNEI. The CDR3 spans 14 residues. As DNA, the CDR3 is TGTGCCAGCAACAGCGGGAGGGTTGGAGATACGCAGTATTTT. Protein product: CASNSGRVGDTQYF.

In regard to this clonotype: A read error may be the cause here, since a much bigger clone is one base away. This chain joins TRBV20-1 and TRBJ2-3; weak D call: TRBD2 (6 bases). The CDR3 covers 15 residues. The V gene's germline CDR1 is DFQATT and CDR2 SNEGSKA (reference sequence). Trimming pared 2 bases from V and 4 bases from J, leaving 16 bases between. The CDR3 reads CSARKSRLVSDTQYF. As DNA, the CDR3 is TGCAGTGCTAGAAAGTCGCGACTAGTTTCAGATACGCAGTATTTT.

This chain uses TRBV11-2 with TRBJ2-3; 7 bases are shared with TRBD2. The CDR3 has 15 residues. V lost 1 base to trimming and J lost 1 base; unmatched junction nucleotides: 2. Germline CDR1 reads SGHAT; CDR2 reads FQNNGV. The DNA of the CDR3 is TGTGCCAGCAGCTTAGCGGGGGGACGCACAGATACGCAGTATTTT. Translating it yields CASSLAGGRTDTQYF.

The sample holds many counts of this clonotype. The CDR3 protein is CSARDWTSGDTAGEQYF. Here the CDR3 DNA reads TGCAGTGCTAGAGATTGGACTAGCGGAGACACGGCGGGAGAGCAGTACTTC. The chain carries TRBV20-1 and TRBJ2-7; TRBD2 agrees at 10 bases. This CDR3 is 17 amino acids long. From germline, CDR1 is DFQATT and CDR2 SNEGSKA (reference sequence). Trimming cost V 0 bases and J 7 bases; bases outside gene matches: 15.

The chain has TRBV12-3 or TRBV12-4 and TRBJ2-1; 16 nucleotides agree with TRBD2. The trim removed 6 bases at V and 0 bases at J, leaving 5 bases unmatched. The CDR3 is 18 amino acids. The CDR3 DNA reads TGTGCCAGCAGGCCTGGGACTAGCGGGGGGGGCTCCTACAATGAGCAGTTCTTC. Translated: CASRPGTSGGGSYNEQFF.

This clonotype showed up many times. The CDR3 loop reads CSASSGTGDGNEQFF. CDR3 nucleotides: TGCAGTGCTAGTTCCGGGACAGGGGACGGGAATGAGCAGTTCTTC. The chain is built from TRBV20-1 and TRBJ2-1, with TRBD1 identical over 10 bases. Per the germline V gene, CDR1 is DFQATT and CDR2 is SNEGSKA (reference sequence). Trimming removed 3 bases from V and 7 bases from J; junction bases left unmatched: 9. The CDR3 runs to 15 residues.

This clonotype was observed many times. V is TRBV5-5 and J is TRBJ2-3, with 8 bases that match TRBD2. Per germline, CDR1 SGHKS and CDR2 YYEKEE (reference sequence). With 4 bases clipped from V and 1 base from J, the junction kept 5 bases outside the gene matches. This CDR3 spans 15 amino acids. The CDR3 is CASSASGRGTDTQYF. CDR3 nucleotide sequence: TGTGCCAGCAGCGCCAGCGGGAGAGGCACAGATACGCAGTATTTT.

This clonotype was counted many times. CDR3 sequence reads: CSARDSLISYNEQFF. Written as DNA, the CDR3 is TGCAGTGCCAGGGACTCCCTAATCTCCTACAATGAGCAGTTCTTC. This sequence joins TRBV20-1 and TRBJ2-1; tentative D call: TRBD2 (6 bases). Trimming pared 6 bases from V and 0 bases from J, leaving 15 bases between. Germline values: CDR1 DFQATT, CDR2 SNEGSKA (reference sequence). This CDR3 is built from 15 residues.

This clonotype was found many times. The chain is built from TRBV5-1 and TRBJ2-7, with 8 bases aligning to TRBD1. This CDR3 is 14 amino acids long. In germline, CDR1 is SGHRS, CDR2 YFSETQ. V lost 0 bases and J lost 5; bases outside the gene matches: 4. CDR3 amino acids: CASSLGQGRNEQYF. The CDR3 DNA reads TGCGCCAGCAGCTTGGGACAGGGGAGAAACGAGCAGTACTTC.

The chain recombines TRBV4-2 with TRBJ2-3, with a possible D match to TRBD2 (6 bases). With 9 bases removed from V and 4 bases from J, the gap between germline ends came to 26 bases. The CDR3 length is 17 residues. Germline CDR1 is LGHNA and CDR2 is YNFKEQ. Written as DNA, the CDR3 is TGTGCCAGGGGCCCCGGCTGGCTGTCGGGAGCCGCAGATACGCAGTATTTT. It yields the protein CARGPGWLSGAADTQYF.

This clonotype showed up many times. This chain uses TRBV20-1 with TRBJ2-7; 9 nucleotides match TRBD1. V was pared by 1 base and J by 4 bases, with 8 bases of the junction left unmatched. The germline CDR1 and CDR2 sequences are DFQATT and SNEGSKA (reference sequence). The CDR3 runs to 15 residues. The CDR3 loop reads CSARVSDRGLYEQYF. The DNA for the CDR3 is TGCAGTGCTAGAGTTTCGGACAGGGGTTTATACGAGCAGTACTTC.

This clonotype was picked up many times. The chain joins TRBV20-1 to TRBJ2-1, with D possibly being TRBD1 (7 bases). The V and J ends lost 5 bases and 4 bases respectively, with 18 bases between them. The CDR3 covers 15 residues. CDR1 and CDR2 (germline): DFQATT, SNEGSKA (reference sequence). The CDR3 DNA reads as TGCAGTGCTGGGGGGCGGTCAGGGGGGTACAATGAGCAGTTCTTC. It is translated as CSAGGRSGGYNEQFF.

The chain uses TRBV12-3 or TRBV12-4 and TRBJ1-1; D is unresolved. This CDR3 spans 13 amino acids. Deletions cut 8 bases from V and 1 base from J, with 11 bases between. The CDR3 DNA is TGTGCCAGCCAAGGACGGAAGAACACTGAAGCTTTCTTT. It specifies CASQGRKNTEAFF.

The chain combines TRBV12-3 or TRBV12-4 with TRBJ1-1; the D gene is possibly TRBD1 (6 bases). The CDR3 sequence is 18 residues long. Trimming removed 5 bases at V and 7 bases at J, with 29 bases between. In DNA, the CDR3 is TGTGCCAGCAGTCCCCCCGGTGGGGGCGAATTATCGGTAGGTGAAGCTTTCTTT. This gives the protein CASSPPGGGELSVGEAFF.

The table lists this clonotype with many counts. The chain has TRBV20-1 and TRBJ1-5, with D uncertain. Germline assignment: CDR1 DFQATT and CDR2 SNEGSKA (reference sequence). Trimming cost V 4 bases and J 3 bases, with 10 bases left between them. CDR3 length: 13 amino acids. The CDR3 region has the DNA TGCAGTGCTAATGTGGCAGACAATCAGCCCCAGCATTTT. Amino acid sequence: CSANVADNQPQHF.

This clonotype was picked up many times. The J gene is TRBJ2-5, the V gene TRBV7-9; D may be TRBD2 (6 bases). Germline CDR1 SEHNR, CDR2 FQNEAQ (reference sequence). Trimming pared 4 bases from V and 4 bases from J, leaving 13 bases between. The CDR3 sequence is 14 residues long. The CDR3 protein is CASSSGLRGETQYF. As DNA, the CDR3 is TGTGCCAGCAGCTCGGGACTCCGTGGAGAGACCCAGTACTTC.

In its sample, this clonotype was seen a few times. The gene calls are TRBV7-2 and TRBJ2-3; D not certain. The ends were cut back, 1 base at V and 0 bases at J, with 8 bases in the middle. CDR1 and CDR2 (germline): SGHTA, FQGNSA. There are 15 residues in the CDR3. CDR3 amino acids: CASSLDRGSTDTQYF. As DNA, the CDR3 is TGTGCCAGCAGCTTAGACCGAGGAAGCACAGATACGCAGTATTTT.

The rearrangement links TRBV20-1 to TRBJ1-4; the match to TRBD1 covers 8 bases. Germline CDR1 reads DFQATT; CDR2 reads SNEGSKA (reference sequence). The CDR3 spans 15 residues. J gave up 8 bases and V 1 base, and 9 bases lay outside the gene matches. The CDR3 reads CSARGLLDRAEKLFF. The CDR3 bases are TGCAGTGCTAGAGGGTTGTTGGACAGGGCCGAAAAACTGTTTTTT.

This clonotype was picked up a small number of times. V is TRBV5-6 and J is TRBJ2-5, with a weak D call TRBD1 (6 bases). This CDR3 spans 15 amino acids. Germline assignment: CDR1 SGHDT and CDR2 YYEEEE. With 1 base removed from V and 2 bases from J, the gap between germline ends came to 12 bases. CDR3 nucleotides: TGTGCCAGCAGCTTGAGGGCAGGGGCACAAGAGACCCAGTACTTC. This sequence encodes CASSLRAGAQETQYF.

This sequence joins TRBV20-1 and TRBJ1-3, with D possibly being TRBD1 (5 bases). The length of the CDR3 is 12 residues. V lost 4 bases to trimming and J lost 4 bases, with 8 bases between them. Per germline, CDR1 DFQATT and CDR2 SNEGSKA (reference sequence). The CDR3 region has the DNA TGCAGTGCTATCCGGGGCGGAAACACCATATATTTT. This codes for CSAIRGGNTIYF.